This T cell receptor beta chain originates from a study of shared clonotypes between healthy human individuals. As regards this clone: Its antigen is undetermined.

The length of the CDR3 is 12 residues. With 4 bases clipped from V and 9 bases from J, the junction kept 2 bases outside the gene matches. Germline CDR1 and CDR2: MDHEN and SYDVKM. Measured with immunoSEQ multiplex PCR; TCRdb has only the in-frame clones, and not every one. This table has hundreds of thousands of clones, around 93% appearing once. Regarding the study as a whole: A handful of donors showed sharing of approximately 5% of naive CD4 clonotypes. Relative to their counterparts shared across all four donors, non-shared clonotypes exhibited diminished generation probabilities.

Naive CD8 cells lacked CD45RO, underwent positive selection for CCR7 and left out terminally differentiated effector memory CD45RA+ cells. The study drew all its donors from Caucasian adults living in Nashville, Tennessee. The chain is built from TRBV28 and TRBJ2-2, with 7 bases matching TRBD1. The specimen was naive CD8+ T cells sorted from blood. The clonotype comes from a man aged 25 to 40 in good health. This chain's CDR3 is CASSSQGWELFF. The CDR3 bases are TGTGCCAGCAGTTCACAGGGGTGGGAGCTGTTTTTT. The variable domain in full, completed from reference TRBV28 and TRBJ2-2, reads DVKVTQSSRYLVKRTGEKVFLECVQDMDHENMFWYRQDPGLGLRLIYFSYDVKMKEKGDIPEGYSVSREKKERFSLILESASTNQTSMYLCASSSQGWELFFGEGSRLTVL.